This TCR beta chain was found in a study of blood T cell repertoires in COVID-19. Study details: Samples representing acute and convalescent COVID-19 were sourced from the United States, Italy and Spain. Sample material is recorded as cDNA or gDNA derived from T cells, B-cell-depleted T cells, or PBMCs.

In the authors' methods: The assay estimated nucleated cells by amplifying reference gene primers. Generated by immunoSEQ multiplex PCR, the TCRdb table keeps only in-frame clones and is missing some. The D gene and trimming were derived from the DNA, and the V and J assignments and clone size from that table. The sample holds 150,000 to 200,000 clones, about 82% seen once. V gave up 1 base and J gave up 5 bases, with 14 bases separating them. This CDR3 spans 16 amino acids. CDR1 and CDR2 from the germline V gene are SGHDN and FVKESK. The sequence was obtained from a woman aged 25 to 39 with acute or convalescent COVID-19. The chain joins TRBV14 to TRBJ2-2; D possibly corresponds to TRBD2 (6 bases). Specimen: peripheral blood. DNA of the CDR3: TGTGCCAGCAGCCAAGGAGACCGGGCGGGAACCGGGGAGCTGTTTTTT. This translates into CASSQGDRAGTGELFF.